This T cell receptor (beta chain) emerged from a study of blood T cells in healthy people across ages. The authors ran a second PCR of 7 to 11 cycles using a sample-barcoded 5' primer and a J-beta primer mix. TCRdb used MiXCR to reprocess the 5' RACE reads, holding one entry per CDR3 protein. The sample carries about 1.4 million distinct CDR3 sequences, 59% recorded once. The germline gives CDR1 MNHEY, CDR2 SMNVEV (reference sequence). The length of the CDR3 is 18 residues. V lost 5 bases to trimming and J lost 2 bases; unmatched junction nucleotides: 17. Sequences were obtained from blood. V usage is TRBV27 and J usage is TRBJ2-7; 8 bases are a match to TRBD2. This sequence was found in a man aged 18 to 29 in good health. The CDR3: CASSPNGGGPKLPYEQYF. In DNA form, the CDR3 reads TGTGCCAGCAGTCCCAACGGGGGGGGGCCTAAACTTCCCTACGAGCAGTACTTC.